Below, 9 T cell receptor beta chains from the same sample are listed, as sequenced in a study of OX40 agonist ivuxolimab in advanced cancers. TCRdb keeps only in-frame clones here, not all; method: immunoSEQ multiplex PCR. The sample has approximately 70,000 clones, 87% seen once; the top ten hold 0.7% to 0.9%. Sequencing was performed on CD4+ or CD8+ T cells sorted from blood, taken in a trial of the OX40 agonist ivuxolimab. These receptors were obtained from an adult with an advanced solid tumor such as melanoma, head and neck, liver or kidney cancer.

A few counts support this clone. The genes are TRBV11-2 and TRBJ1-2; D not resolved. The CDR3 runs to 12 residues. V shed 3 bases and J shed 6 bases, with 8 bases lying between them. Germline CDR1 SGHAT, CDR2 FQNNGV. The CDR3 coding sequence is TGTGCCAGCAGCTTTAGAGGAAATGGCTACACCTTC. The encoded protein is CASSFRGNGYTF.

The chain links TRBV11-2 to TRBJ1-1; D uncertain. Germline CDR1 reads SGHAT; CDR2 reads FQNNGV. The V end lost 0 bases, the J end lost 8 bases, and 13 bases lay between the germline ends. The CDR3 has 14 residues. CDR3 nucleotides: TGTGCCAGCAGCTTAGATTTACAGTCCACAGAAGCTTTCTTT. Protein: CASSLDLQSTEAFF.

V gene TRBV4-1 combines with J gene TRBJ2-3; D may be TRBD1 or TRBD2 (6 bases each). This CDR3 comprises 16 residues. The germline gives CDR1 MGHRA, CDR2 YSYEKL. V lost 4 bases, J lost 1 base, and 15 bases lay in between. CDR3 sequence (DNA): TGCGCCAGCAGCCCCGGCAGGGGAGGAGGCACAGATACGCAGTATTTT. This gives the protein CASSPGRGGGTDTQYF.

V gene TRBV13 combines with J gene TRBJ2-7; weak D call: TRBD1 (5 bases). This CDR3 is 14 amino acids long. V was pared by 5 bases and J by 9 bases, with 20 bases between. The germline gives CDR1 PRHDT, CDR2 FYEKMQ (reference sequence). The CDR3 protein is CASSQDRILRGQYF. CDR3 nucleotides: TGTGCCAGCAGCCAAGACAGAATCCTACGAGGGCAGTACTTC.

V is TRBV2 and J is TRBJ1-5; 7 positions agree with TRBD1. Germline values: CDR1 SNHLY, CDR2 FYNNEI. V gave up 7 bases and J gave up 7 bases; unmatched junction bases: 7. The CDR3 has 13 residues. CDR3 nucleotides: TGTGCCAGCACCTCGGACAGGACGCAGCCCCAGCATTTT. Its protein product is CASTSDRTQPQHF.

CDR3 coding DNA: TGTGCCACGGGACGGGGGAACGAGCAGTACTTC. Its translation is CATGRGNEQYF. The V call is TRBV30, the J call TRBJ2-7; tentative D call: TRBD2 (6 bases). The V gene's germline CDR1 is GTSNPN and CDR2 SVGIG (reference sequence). The CDR3 has 11 residues. V was clipped by 8 bases and J by 5 bases, with 13 bases between them.

For this clone: Its ends do not fully match the called genes, so a read error is possible. This chain connects TRBV5-1 to TRBJ1-3; 7 bases agree with TRBD1. This CDR3 spans 15 amino acids. CDR1 is SGHRS, CDR2 YFSETQ, per germline. CDR3 in amino acids: CASSLGTGSGNIIYF. CDR3 in DNA: TGCGCCAGCAGCTTGGGGACAGGCTCTGGAAACATCATATATTTT.

V is TRBV2 and J is TRBJ1-5; TRBD1 is a possible D gene (6 bases). Trimming removed 7 bases at V and 1 base at J, with 11 bases between. Germline V gene sequence: CDR1 SNHLY, CDR2 FYNNEI. The CDR3 runs to 14 residues. CDR3 coding DNA: TGTGCCAGCATTGACAGGCCGAGCAATCAGCCCCAGCATTTT. As protein: CASIDRPSNQPQHF.

The chain joins TRBV5-1 to TRBJ2-7; D ambiguous. Trimming stripped 4 bases from V and 1 base from J, with 9 bases between. CDR3 length equals 13 residues. Per the germline V gene, CDR1 is SGHRS and CDR2 is YFSETQ. The CDR3 spells CASSDWGSYEQYF. Here the CDR3 DNA reads TGCGCCAGCAGCGACTGGGGATCCTACGAGCAGTACTTC.